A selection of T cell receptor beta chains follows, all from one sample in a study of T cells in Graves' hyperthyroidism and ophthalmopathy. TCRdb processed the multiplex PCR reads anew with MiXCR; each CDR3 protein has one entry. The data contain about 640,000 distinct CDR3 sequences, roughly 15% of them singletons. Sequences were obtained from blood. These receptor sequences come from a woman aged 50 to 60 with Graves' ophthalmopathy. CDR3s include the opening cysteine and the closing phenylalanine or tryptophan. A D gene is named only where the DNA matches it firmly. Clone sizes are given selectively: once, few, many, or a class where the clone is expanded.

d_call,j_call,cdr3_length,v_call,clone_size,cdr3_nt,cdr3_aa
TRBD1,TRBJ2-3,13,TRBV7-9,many,TGTGCCAGCAGCTCCGACAGGGAAGATACGCAGTATTTT,CASSSDREDTQYF
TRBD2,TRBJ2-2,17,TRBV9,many,TGTGCCAGCAGCGTAGGAGCGGCGGGAGAAGGGACCGGGGAGCTGTTTTTT,CASSVGAAGEGTGELFF
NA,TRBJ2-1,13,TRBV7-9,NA,TGTGCCAGCAGCCCTAGACTAGATAGTGAGCAGTTCTTC,CASSPRLDSEQFF
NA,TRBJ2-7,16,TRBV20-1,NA,TGCAGTGCTCCACGGGGGATGCGGGGCCGCTCCTACGAGCAGTACTTC,CSAPRGMRGRSYEQYF
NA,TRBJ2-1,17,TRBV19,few,TGTGCCAGTAGTCCCCTCCCTTGGGGGGGCAACAACAATGAGCAGTTCTTC,CASSPLPWGGNNNEQFF
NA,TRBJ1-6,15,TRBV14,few,TGTGCCAGCAGCCAGGACAGAACGTATAATTCACCCCTCCACTTT,CASSQDRTYNSPLHF
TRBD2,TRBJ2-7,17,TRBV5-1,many,TGCGCCAGCAGCTTTCCTAGCGGGAGGGCCGGGTCCTACGAGCAGTACTTC,CASSFPSGRAGSYEQYF
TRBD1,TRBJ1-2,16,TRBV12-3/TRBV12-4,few,TGTGCCAGCAGCTCGAGTGCCGGGACAGGGAACTATGGCTACACCTTC,CASSSSAGTGNYGYTF
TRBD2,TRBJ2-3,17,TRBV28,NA,TGTGCCAGCAGTATTCTCTTATCGGGAGGGAGCACAGATACGCAGTATTTT,CASSILLSGGSTDTQYF
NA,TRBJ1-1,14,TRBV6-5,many,TGTGCCAGCAGTTACGGGGGCCTGAACACTGAAGCTTTCTTT,CASSYGGLNTEAFF